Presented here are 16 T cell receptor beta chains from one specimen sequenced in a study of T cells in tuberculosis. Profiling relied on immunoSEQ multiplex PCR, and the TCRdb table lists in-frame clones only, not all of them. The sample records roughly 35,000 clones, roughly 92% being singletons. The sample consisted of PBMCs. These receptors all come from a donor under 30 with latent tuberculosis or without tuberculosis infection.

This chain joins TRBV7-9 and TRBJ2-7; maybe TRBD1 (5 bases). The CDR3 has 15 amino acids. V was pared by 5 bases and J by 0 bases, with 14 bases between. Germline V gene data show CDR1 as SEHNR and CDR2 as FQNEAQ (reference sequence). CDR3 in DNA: TGTGCCAGCAGCATCCAGACAGCGAGCTCCTACGAGCAGTACTTC. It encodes CASSIQTASSYEQYF. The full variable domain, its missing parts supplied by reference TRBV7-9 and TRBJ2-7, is DTGVSQNPRHKITKRGQNVTFRCDPISEHNRLYWYRQTLGQGPEFLTYFQNEAQLEKSRLLSDRFSAERPKGSFSTLEIQRTEQGDSAMYLCASSIQTASSYEQYFGPGTRLTVT.

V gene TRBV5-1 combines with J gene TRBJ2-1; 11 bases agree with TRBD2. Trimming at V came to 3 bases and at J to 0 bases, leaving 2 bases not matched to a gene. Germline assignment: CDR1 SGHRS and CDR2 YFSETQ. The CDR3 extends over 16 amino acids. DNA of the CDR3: TGCGCCAGCAGCTCGGGACTAGCGGACTCCTACAATGAGCAGTTCTTC. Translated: CASSSGLADSYNEQFF.

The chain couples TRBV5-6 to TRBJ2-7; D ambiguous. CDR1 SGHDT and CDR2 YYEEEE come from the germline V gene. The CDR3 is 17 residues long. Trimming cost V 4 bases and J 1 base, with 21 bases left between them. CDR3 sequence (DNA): TGTGCCAGCAGCCCCACCCACAGAGAGCTCACGTCCTACGAGCAGTACTTC. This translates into CASSPTHRELTSYEQYF.

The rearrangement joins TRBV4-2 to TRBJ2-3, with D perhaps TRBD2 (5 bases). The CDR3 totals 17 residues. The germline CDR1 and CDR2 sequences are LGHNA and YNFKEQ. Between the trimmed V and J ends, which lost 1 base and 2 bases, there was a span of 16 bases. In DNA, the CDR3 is TGTGCCAGCAGCCAAGCCAGTCGCGGGCCTTCCACAGATACGCAGTATTTT. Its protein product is CASSQASRGPSTDTQYF.

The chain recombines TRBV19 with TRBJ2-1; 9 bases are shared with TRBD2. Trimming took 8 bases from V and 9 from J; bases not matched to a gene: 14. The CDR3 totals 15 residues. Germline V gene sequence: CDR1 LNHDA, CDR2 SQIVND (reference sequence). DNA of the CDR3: TGTGCCAGTTCTACCTGGGCTAGCGGGGTTGGTGAGCAGTTCTTC. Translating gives CASSTWASGVGEQFF.

CDR3 coding DNA: TGTGCCAGCAGTCGACAGGGGGCGAATAATTCACCCCTCCACTTT. It translates to CASSRQGANNSPLHF. This rearrangement joins TRBV6-5 to TRBJ1-6; 10 bases are a match to TRBD1. The CDR3 consists of 15 residues. Germline lookup yields CDR1 MNHEY and CDR2 SVGAGI. V lost 5 bases and J lost 5; bases outside the gene matches: 3.

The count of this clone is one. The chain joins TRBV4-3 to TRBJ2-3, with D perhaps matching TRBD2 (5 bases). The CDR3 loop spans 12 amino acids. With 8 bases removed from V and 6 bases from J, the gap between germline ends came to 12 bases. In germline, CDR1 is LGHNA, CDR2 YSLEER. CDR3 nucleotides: TGCGCCAGCGGTCTAGCTGGGGATACGCAGTATTTT. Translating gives CASGLAGDTQYF.

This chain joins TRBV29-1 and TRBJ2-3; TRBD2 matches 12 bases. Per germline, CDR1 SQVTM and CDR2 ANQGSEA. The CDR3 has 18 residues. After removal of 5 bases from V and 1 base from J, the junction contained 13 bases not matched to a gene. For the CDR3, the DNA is TGCAGCGTTAACTTCGGGGCGACTAGCGGGGGTGGCACAGATACGCAGTATTTT. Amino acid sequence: CSVNFGATSGGGTDTQYF.

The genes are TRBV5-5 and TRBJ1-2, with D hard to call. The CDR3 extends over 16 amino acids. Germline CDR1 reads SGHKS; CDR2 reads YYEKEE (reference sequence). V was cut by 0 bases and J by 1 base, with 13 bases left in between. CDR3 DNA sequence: TGTGCCAGCAGCTTGGACAGCAGCAAATTTAACTATGGCTACACCTTC. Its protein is CASSLDSSKFNYGYTF.

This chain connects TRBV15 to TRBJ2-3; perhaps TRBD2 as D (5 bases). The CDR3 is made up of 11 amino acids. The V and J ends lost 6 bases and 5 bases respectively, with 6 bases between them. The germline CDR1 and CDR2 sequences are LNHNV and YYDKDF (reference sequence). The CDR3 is CATSGRDTQYF. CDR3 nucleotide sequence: TGTGCCACCAGTGGGAGAGATACGCAGTATTTT.

CDR3 protein: CASSRTSGDYEQYF. CDR3 sequence (DNA): TGCGCCAGCAGCCGGACTAGCGGGGACTACGAGCAGTACTTC. This chain joins TRBV4-3 and TRBJ2-7, with 12 bases matching TRBD2. This CDR3 contains 14 residues. The J segment lost 3 bases and the V segment lost 4 bases, leaving 1 base of the junction unmatched. Per germline, CDR1 LGHNA and CDR2 YSLEER.

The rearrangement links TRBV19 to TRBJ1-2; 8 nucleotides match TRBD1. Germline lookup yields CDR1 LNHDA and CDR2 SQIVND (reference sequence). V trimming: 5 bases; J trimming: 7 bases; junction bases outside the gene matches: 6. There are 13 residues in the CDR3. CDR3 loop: CASSSTDRGGYTF. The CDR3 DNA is TGTGCCAGTAGTTCCACAGACAGGGGTGGCTACACCTTC.

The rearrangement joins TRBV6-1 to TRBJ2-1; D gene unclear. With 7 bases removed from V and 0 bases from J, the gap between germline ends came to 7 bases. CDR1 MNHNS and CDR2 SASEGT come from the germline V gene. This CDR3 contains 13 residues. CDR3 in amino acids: CASKTSSYNEQFF. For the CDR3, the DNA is TGTGCCAGCAAAACGAGCTCCTACAATGAGCAGTTCTTC.

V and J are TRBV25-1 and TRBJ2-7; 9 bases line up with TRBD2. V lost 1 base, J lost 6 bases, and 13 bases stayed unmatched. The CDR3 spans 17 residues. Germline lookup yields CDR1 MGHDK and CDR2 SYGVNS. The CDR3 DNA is TGTGCCAGCAGTGAATCCCCCGGAGTAGCGGGAGTTGTCGAGCAGTACTTC. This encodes CASSESPGVAGVVEQYF.

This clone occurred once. This CDR3 reads CASKYLIRDRDNEQFF. In DNA form, the CDR3 reads TGTGCCAGCAAATACCTAATCCGGGACAGGGACAATGAGCAGTTCTTC. V and J are TRBV27 and TRBJ2-1; TRBD1 matches 9 bases. The germline gives CDR1 MNHEY, CDR2 SMNVEV (reference sequence). The CDR3 length is 16 residues. Trimming took 7 bases from V and 5 from J; bases not matched to a gene: 12.

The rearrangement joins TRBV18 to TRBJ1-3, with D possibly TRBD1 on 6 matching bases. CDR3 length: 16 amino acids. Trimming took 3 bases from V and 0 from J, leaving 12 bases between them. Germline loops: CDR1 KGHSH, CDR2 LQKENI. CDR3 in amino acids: CASSPAGGLSGNTIYF. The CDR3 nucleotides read TGTGCCAGCTCACCCGCGGGGGGCCTCTCTGGAAACACCATATATTTT.